The entry below gives a single TCR beta chain sequence along with its context. Its antigen is currently not known. The sample holds no much larger clone one base away, and base qualities are not on file. TCRbeta CDR3 regions were amplified from genomic DNA by means of the immunoSEQ Assay, a bias-controlled multiplex PCR. In the paper's pipeline: The number of nucleated cells in each sample was estimated from the amplification of reference gene primers within the assay. Sequence reads were collapsed and filtered to measure the absolute abundance of every unique TCRbeta CDR3 rearrangement. For each sample, productive Simpson clonality was calculated as the square root of Simpson's diversity index over productive rearrangements. TCRdb holds this immuneACCESS table with in-frame rearrangements only. Some clones are missing; in checked studies, unresolved V genes explain under half, and the rest has no known cause. The D gene and trimming were derived from the DNA, and the V and J assignments and clone size from that table. The sample table holds approximately 230,000 clones, of which approximately 82% were seen once. The ten biggest clones cover 15% of the sample.

CDR1 is given as SGDLS and CDR2 as YYNGEE, both from the germline V gene. CDR3 length: 15 amino acids, cysteine to phenylalanine. The CDR3 DNA has 45 bases and is translated from base 1. From V the trimming removes 0 bases and from J it removes 5 bases, while the gene matches leave 7 bases of the junction unaccounted for. These data belong to a study of blood T cell repertoires in COVID-19 (dated by TCRdb to the early 2020s). Study-level background: Samples covering the acute and convalescent phases of COVID-19 were provided by collaborators in the United States, Italy and Spain. The material from the prospective study consisted of cDNA or gDNA derived from T cells, B-cell-depleted T cells, or PBMCs. The dataset comprised deeply sampled blood TCRbeta repertoires from subjects exposed to, actively infected with, or recovered from COVID-19. The repertoires were released in a freely available public database meant as a resource for research on the immune response to SARS-CoV-2. The samples were drawn from two sources: the first 160 participants of the ongoing ImmuneRACE study, and over 950 subjects contributed by 6 global collaborators. Sample metadata almost always included a de-identified subject ID, COVID-19 status, age in years and sex. HLA class I and class II types, where available, came from metadata supplied by the sample provider rather than from assay-based typing. Results the study describes overall, beyond this receptor: The quantity of clinical and demographic metadata differed by source and by participant and was supplied without curation.

In the prospective study, participants were roughly 18 to 100 years old, resided in about two dozen geographic areas of the United States, and were enrolled through a virtual design. To assign participants to cohorts, the prospective study relied on clinical history that participants themselves reported in a screening survey and a study questionnaire. For ImmuneRACE Cohort 3, a participant was defined as recovered based on two consecutive negative NP/OP PCR tests, clearance by a healthcare professional, or resolution of symptoms. Each participant in the prospective study had whole blood, serum and a nasopharyngeal or oropharyngeal swab collected by mobile phlebotomists. Prospective study participants could optionally give additional blood draws and questionnaires over an approximately two-month period. Prospective study blood samples were shipped either frozen or at room temperature before DNA extraction.

The sequence was obtained from a man in his forties who had recovered from COVID-19. The chain employs TRBV9 and TRBJ2-5; the junction holds 7 bases that match TRBD1. The source material was PBMCs or T cells enriched from blood (not recorded which). The CDR3 amino acid sequence is: CASSVAKGAGETQYF. The DNA sequence is as follows: TGTGCCAGCAGCGTAGCTAAGGGGGCGGGTGAGACCCAGTACTTC. When the CDR3 is completed using the reference TRBV9 and TRBJ2-5 genes on either side, the full variable domain is DSGVTQTPKHLITATGQRVTLRCSPRSGDLSVYWYQQSLDQGLQFLIQYYNGEERAKGNILERFSAQQFPDLHSELNLSSLELGDSALYFCASSVAKGAGETQYFGPGTRLLVL.